The 11 T cell receptor beta chains presented below share a single source sample, sequenced in a study of vaccination and CD4 T cells after COVID-19. Treatment reported: roughly 10-day PBMC culture with coronavirus spike peptide pools or control peptides (ViraFEST assay). CD4+ T cells that had been cultured provided DNA sequenced with the Oncomine TCR Beta short-read assay. TCRdb ran MiXCR on the PCR reads and lists one entry per CDR3 protein. The data contain about 12,000 distinct CDR3 sequences, roughly 38% of them seen just once; the ten biggest clones take up under 25%. Their recognized antigens are unknown. The source material was cultured CD4+ T cells from blood. These receptors originate from a human donor with COVID-19.

The chain's CDR3 is CASSLLIRRGRTEAFF. CDR3 bases: TGTGCCAGCAGTTTATTGATAAGGAGGGGGCGAACTGAAGCTTTCTTT. The rearrangement uses TRBV27 and TRBJ1-1; 7 bases map to TRBD1. Germline CDR1 MNHEY, CDR2 SMNVEV (reference sequence). V was pared by 1 base and J by 5 bases, with 10 bases of the junction left unmatched. The CDR3 loop spans 16 amino acids.

In this sample, this clonotype turned up a few times. Germline is not matched at one junction end, which may reflect a read error. This CDR3 is CASSLGGLASSTDTQYF. In DNA, the CDR3 is TGTGCCAGCAGCTTAGGGGGACTAGCGTCTAGCACAGATACGCAGTATTTT. The chain has TRBV12-3 or TRBV12-4 and TRBJ2-3; 10 nucleotides line up with TRBD2. The CDR3 contains 17 residues.

This clonotype was observed a few times. The rearrangement uses TRBV7-9 and TRBJ2-2; D is perhaps TRBD2 (6 bases). The CDR3 spans 16 residues. Trimming shortened V by 6 bases and J by 2 bases, and 16 bases separated the two germline ends. Germline CDR1 and CDR2: SEHNR and FQNEAQ (reference sequence). Here the CDR3 DNA reads TGTGCCAGCAGGCCCGACGGGGGAGGCAACACCGGGGAGCTGTTTTTT. Residues: CASRPDGGGNTGELFF.

The chain couples TRBV7-3 to TRBJ1-1; possibly TRBD1 for D (6 bases). The CDR3 is made up of 13 amino acids. Per the germline V gene, CDR1 is SGHTA and CDR2 is FQGTGA. V was cut by 3 bases and J by 2 bases, with 7 bases left in between. CDR3 region: CASSLGANTEAFF. The CDR3 region has the DNA TGTGCCAGCAGCTTGGGGGCCAACACTGAAGCTTTCTTT.

The chain employs TRBV15 and TRBJ2-2; D possibly matches TRBD1 or TRBD2 (5 bases each). CDR1 is LNHNV, CDR2 YYDKDF, per germline (reference sequence). CDR3 length: 14 residues. Trimming took 1 base from V and 8 from J, leaving 11 bases between them. The CDR3 DNA reads as TGTGCCACCAGCAGAGGGGGGAGCAGAGGGGAGCTGTTTTTT. Its protein is CATSRGGSRGELFF.

In nucleotides, the CDR3 is TGTGCCAGCAGACCAATGGGGACAGGGTACTACGAGCAGTACTTC. Protein: CASRPMGTGYYEQYF. The chain has TRBV7-9 and TRBJ2-7; 9 bases are a match to TRBD1. The CDR3 is made up of 15 amino acids. The junction had 9 bases not matched to a gene; V was cut back by 6 bases and J by 3 bases. The germline gives CDR1 SEHNR, CDR2 FQNEAQ (reference sequence).

CDR3 amino acids: CASSGGQGTQAFF. In DNA, the CDR3 is TGTGCCAGCAGCGGGGGACAGGGGACTCAAGCTTTCTTT. The V and J genes are TRBV7-9 and TRBJ1-1, with 10 bases matching TRBD1. Germline V gene lookup returns CDR1 SEHNR and CDR2 FQNEAQ (reference sequence). This CDR3 has 13 residues. With V trimmed by 5 bases and J by 9 bases, 6 bases remained unmatched.

The chain uses TRBV7-6 and TRBJ2-3; 7 bases are a match to TRBD1. The CDR3 length is 15 residues. The germline V gene encodes CDR1 SGHVS and CDR2 FNYEAQ. With V trimmed by 5 bases and J by 2 bases, 7 bases remained unmatched. Here the CDR3 DNA reads TGTGCCAGCAGCCCGAGACAGGGAATCACAGATACGCAGTATTTT. Amino acids: CASSPRQGITDTQYF.

This clonotype turned up a few times. The chain carries TRBV7-2 and TRBJ1-3; 7 nucleotides align to TRBD1. V lost 6 bases and J lost 0; bases outside the gene matches: 8. This CDR3 is 16 amino acids long. Per the germline V gene, CDR1 is SGHTA and CDR2 is FQGNSA. For the CDR3, the DNA is TGTGCCAGCAGTAGAGACAGGGCGAACTCTGGAAACACCATATATTTT. Its translation: CASSRDRANSGNTIYF.

The rearrangement uses TRBV12-3 or TRBV12-4 and TRBJ1-5; TRBD1 aligns across 8 bases. With V trimmed by 6 bases and J by 0 bases, 10 bases remained unmatched. The CDR3 is 17 amino acids. The CDR3 is CASSPKTGARSNQPQHF. DNA for the CDR3: TGTGCCAGCAGCCCTAAGACAGGGGCTCGTAGCAATCAGCCCCAGCATTTT.

The rearrangement joins TRBV6-1 to TRBJ2-5; maybe TRBD2 (7 bases). V was shortened by 5 bases and J by 5 bases, with 15 bases between the two germline ends. This CDR3 contains 14 residues. Looked up from germline, CDR1 is MNHNS and CDR2 is SASEGT. In DNA, the CDR3 is TGTGCCAGCAGTACCCCCGGGGGGCCTGAGACCCAGTACTTC. Translating gives CASSTPGGPETQYF.